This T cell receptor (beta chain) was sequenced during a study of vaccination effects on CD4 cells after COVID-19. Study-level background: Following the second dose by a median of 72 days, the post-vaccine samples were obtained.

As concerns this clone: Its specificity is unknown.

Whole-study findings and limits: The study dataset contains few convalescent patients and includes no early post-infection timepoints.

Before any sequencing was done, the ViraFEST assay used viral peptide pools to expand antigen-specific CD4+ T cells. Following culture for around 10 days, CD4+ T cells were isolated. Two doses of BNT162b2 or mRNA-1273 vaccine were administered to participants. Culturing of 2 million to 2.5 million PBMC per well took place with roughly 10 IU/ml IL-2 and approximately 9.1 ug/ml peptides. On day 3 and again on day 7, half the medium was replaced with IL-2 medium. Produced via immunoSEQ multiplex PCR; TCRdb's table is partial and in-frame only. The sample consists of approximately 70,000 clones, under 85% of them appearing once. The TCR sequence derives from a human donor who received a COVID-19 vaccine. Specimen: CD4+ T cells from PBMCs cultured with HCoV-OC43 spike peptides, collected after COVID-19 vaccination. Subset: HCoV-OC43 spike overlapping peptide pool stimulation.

CDR3 DNA: TGTGCCAGCAGCTCCCACGATTACCCGGCCCAGGCGGGCGTTCGGTCATCCCTCCACTTT. Protein sequence: CASSSHDYPAQAGVRSSLHF. This chain uses TRBV7-8 with TRBJ1-6, with D unclear. This CDR3 is 20 amino acids long. Germline V gene sequence: CDR1 SGHVS, CDR2 FQNEAQ. Trimming took off 4 bases at V and 14 bases at J, with 36 bases between the two ends.